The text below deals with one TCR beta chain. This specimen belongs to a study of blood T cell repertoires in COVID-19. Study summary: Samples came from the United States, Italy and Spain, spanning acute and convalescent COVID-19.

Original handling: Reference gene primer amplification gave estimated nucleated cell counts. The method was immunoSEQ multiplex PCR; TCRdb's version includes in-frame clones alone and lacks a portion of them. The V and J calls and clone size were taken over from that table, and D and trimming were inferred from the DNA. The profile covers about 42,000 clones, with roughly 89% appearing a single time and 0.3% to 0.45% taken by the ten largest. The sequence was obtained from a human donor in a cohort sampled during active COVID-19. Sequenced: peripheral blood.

DNA of the CDR3: TGTGCCAGCAGCGAGCAGACAGGGGGCCCAGGCTACACCTTC. The encoded protein is CASSEQTGGPGYTF. The V gene is TRBV7-9, the J gene TRBJ1-2; TRBD1 matches 10 bases. CDR3 length equals 14 residues. The trim removed 5 bases at V and 8 bases at J, leaving 8 bases unmatched. CDR1 SEHNR and CDR2 FQNEAQ come from the germline V gene (reference sequence).